This T cell receptor beta chain appears in the sequencing data of a study of blood T cell dynamics during melanoma immunotherapy. The repertoire was sequenced with immunoSEQ multiplex PCR; TCRdb's copy has only in-frame clones and lacks some. The sample lists about 16,000 clones, approximately 94% seen once, with over 0.2% in the top ten. CDR1 is MNHNS, CDR2 SASEGT, per germline. This CDR3 has 15 residues. The V end lost 7 bases, the J end lost 1 base, and 17 bases lay between the germline ends. Time point given: week 3, after first cycle of checkpoint inhibitor. Here the sequenced sample was effector memory CD8+ T cells from blood, taken from a patient treated with checkpoint blockade. The clonotype originates from a human donor with melanoma. The V call is TRBV6-1, the J call TRBJ2-7; D remains unclear. CDR3 DNA sequence: TGTGCCAGCACGTCTGAACGCCTACTTTCCTACGAGCAGTACTTC. Protein product: CASTSERLLSYEQYF.